Below, 3 T cell receptor beta chains from the same sample are listed, as sequenced in a study of T cells after posttransplantation cyclophosphamide. The assay was immunoSEQ multiplex PCR, and TCRdb's table has in-frame clones only and misses some. The sample records 17,000 or so clones, 92% being singletons. A marrow graft followed busulfan-fludarabine conditioning, with cyclophosphamide on days +3 and +4. Sequencing was performed on CD4+ T cells sorted from blood, taken after allogeneic stem cell transplant with posttransplant cyclophosphamide. Source of these receptors: a male patient between 55 and 70 years old who received an allogeneic stem cell transplant from a related donor and was CMV-positive. Some T cells may be provided by the graft donor.

This clone has only one observation. This sequence joins TRBV7-9 and TRBJ2-1, with 10 bases fitting TRBD1. Germline CDR1 reads SEHNR; CDR2 reads FQNEAQ (reference sequence). The CDR3 length is 15 residues. Trimming cost V 4 bases and J 4 bases; bases outside gene matches: 4. The CDR3 DNA follows: TGTGCCAGCAGCTCCCGGGACAGGGGTTACAATGAGCAGTTCTTC. It yields the protein CASSSRDRGYNEQFF.

This sequence joins TRBV5-6 and TRBJ2-6, with D possibly being TRBD1 (5 bases). The V end was cut by 4 bases, the J end by 4 bases, with 15 bases between. The germline V gene encodes CDR1 SGHDT and CDR2 YYEEEE. The CDR3 totals 16 residues. CDR3 sequence: CASSTYSGPGANVLTF. The CDR3 DNA reads as TGTGCCAGCAGCACTTACTCAGGGCCCGGGGCCAACGTCCTGACTTTC.

The rearrangement links TRBV21-1 to TRBJ1-3; the table calls TRBD1, which could not be checked here. TRBV21-1 is a pseudogene. The CDR3 runs 18 residues. The CDR3 region is CASSSLRRGRSSGNTIYF. The CDR3 coding sequence is TGTGCCAGCAGCTCTCTCCGAAGGGGCAGATCCTCTGGAAACACCATATATTTT.